The clone carrying this TCR beta chain was detected only a few times. Its target is not known. CDR1 and CDR2 from the germline V gene are SGHRS and YFSETQ. This CDR3 comprises 14 residues. V was clipped by 3 bases and J by 5 bases; unmatched bases: 6. The data originate from a study of CD8+ T cells in alopecia areata. General study results and limits: Both scalp clonality and the expanded CD8+ clones among the top 100 showed a significant decrease with tofacitinib.

Sequencing relied on a cDNA template that was reverse transcribed from extracted RNA. Some clones are missing from TCRdb's copy, which holds only in-frame ones; the method was immunoSEQ multiplex PCR. The sample yields fewer than 250,000 clones, around two fifths seen once. The sample's treatment: oral pan-JAK inhibitor, 5-10 mg twice daily. The sequence came from a human donor with alopecia areata. The V and J genes are TRBV5-1 and TRBJ2-3, with 7 bases matching TRBD2. The sequenced sample was CD4+ T cells sorted from blood, obtained at approximately week 30, from a patient treated with tofacitinib. The CDR3 loop is CASSSTGGVDTQYF. Here the CDR3 DNA reads TGCGCCAGCAGCTCGACGGGAGGAGTAGATACGCAGTATTTT.